The TCR beta chain under discussion was sequenced for a study of breast tumors, draining lymph nodes, adjacent tissues. Study findings and constraints: Tumor and nontumor repertoires were significantly more similar in luminal-like than in basal-like breast cancer. Tumor T cell lymph node origin was a supported hypothesis, not proven. The data were judged consistent with most tumor T cells coming from lymph node and expanding in tumor.

Axillary draining lymph nodes of breast cancer patients supplied the node samples. The CDR3 covers 12 residues. Germline V CDR1 and CDR2: DFQATT, SNEGSKA (reference sequence). Trimming stripped 3 bases from V and 5 bases from J, with 8 bases between. MiXCR was run by TCRdb on the multiplex PCR reads, yielding one entry per CDR3 protein. Among around 230,000 distinct CDR3 sequences listed, 34% were seen once. Points on this clonotype: Its antigen is unknown.

The receptor was derived from a female donor with breast cancer. Some clones in this sample may be carry-over from other donors' samples. What was sequenced was axillary lymph node tissue. The chain joins TRBV20-1 to TRBJ1-5; TRBD1 might be the D (6 bases). CDR3 sequence: CSARGADQPQHF. CDR3 bases: TGCAGTGCTAGGGGGGCTGATCAGCCCCAGCATTTT.